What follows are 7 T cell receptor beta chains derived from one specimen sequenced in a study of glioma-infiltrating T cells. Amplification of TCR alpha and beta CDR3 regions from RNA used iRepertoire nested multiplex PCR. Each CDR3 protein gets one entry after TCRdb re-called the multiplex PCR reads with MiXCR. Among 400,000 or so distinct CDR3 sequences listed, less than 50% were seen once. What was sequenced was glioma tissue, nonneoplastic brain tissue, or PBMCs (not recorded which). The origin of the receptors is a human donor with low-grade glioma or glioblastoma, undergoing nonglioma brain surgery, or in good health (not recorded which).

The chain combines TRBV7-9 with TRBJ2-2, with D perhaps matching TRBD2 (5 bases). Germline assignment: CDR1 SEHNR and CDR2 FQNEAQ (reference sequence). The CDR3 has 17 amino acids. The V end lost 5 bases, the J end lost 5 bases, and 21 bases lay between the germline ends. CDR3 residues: CASSTLPDWEGTGELFF. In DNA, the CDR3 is TGTGCCAGCAGCACCCTTCCGGACTGGGAAGGTACCGGGGAGCTGTTTTTT.

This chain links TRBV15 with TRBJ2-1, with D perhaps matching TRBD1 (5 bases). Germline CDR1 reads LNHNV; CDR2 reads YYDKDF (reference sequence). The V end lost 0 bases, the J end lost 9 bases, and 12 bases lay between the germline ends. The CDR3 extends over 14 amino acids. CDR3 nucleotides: TGTGCCACCAGCAGAGAGATTTTAGGGGCTGAGCAGTTCTTC. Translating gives CATSREILGAEQFF.

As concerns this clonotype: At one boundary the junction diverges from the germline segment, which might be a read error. The CDR3 loop reads CASRGAGTEALF. CDR3 nucleotides: TGTGCCAGCAGAGGGGCGGGCACTGAAGCTCTCTTT. The chain recombines TRBV25-1 with TRBJ1-1; the D gene is possibly TRBD1 (5 bases). The CDR3 has 12 residues. Germline V CDR1 and CDR2: MGHDK, SYGVNS. Full variable domain (remainder filled in from reference TRBV25-1 and TRBJ1-1): EADIYQTPRYLVIGTGKKITLECSQTMGHDKMYWYQQDPGMELHLIHYSYGVNSTEKGDLSSESTVSRIRTEHFPLTLESARPSHTSQYLCASRGAGTEALFGQGTRLTVV.

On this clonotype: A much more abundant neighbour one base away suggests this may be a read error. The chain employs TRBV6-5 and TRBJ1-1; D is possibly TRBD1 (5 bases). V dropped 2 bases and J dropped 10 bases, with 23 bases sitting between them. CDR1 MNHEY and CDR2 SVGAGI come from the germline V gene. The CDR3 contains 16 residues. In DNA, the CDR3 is TGTGCCAGCAGTTACGGTTTCTCCGGGACCGCGACCGGAGCTTTCTTT. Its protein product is CASSYGFSGTATGAFF.

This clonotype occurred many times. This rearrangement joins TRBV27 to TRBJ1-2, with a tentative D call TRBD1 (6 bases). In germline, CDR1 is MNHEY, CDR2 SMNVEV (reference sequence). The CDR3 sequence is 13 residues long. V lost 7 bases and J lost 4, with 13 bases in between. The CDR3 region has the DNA TGTGCCAGCAAAATCTCCAGGGGCTATGGCTACACCTTC. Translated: CASKISRGYGYTF.

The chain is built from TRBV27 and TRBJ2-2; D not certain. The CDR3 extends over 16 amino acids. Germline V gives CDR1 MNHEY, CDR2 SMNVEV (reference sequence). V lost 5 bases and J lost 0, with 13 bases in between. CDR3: CASSVITFANTGELFF. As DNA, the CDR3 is TGTGCCAGCAGTGTCATAACTTTCGCGAACACCGGGGAGCTGTTTTTT.

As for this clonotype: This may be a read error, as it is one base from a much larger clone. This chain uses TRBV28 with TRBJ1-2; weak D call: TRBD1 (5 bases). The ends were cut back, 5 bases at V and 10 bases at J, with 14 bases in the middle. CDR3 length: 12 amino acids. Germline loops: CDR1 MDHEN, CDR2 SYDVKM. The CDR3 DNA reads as TGTGCCAGCAGTCCCCGGGGCCCTGCCTACACCTTC. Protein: CASSPRGPAYTF.